This T cell receptor (beta chain) is drawn from a study of blood T cell repertoires in COVID-19. Sequencing used immunoSEQ multiplex PCR; TCRdb keeps in-frame clones, though not all of them. This sample has a few hundred thousand clones, with around 84% found just once. This clone was recorded only once. Germline values: CDR1 LGHDT, CDR2 YNNKEL (reference sequence). The V end lost 4 bases, the J end lost 9 bases, and 16 bases lay between the germline ends. The CDR3 is made up of 15 amino acids. The sample comprised peripheral blood. The origin of this receptor is a man aged 55 to 70 with acute or convalescent COVID-19. The J gene is TRBJ1-6, the V gene TRBV3-1 (or the pseudogene TRBV3-2); D is unclear. CDR3: CASSRDIRDTSPLHF. For the CDR3, the DNA is TGTGCCAGCAGCCGAGATATTAGAGATACTTCACCCCTCCACTTT.